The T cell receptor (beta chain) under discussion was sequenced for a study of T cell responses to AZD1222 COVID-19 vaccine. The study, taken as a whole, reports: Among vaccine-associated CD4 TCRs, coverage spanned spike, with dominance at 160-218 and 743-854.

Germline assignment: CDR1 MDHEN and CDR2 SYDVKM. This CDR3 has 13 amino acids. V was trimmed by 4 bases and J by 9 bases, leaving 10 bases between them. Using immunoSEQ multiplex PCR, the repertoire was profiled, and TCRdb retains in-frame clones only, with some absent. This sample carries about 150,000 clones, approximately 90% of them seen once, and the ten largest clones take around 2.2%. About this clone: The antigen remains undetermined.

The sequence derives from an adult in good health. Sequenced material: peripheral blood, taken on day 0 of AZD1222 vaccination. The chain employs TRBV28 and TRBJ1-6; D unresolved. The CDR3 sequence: CASSSGFFSPLHF. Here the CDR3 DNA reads TGTGCCAGCAGTTCGGGGTTTTTTTCACCCCTCCACTTT. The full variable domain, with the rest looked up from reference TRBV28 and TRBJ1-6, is DVKVTQSSRYLVKRTGEKVFLECVQDMDHENMFWYRQDPGLGLRLIYFSYDVKMKEKGDIPEGYSVSREKKERFSLILESASTNQTSMYLCASSSGFFSPLHFGNGTRLTVT.